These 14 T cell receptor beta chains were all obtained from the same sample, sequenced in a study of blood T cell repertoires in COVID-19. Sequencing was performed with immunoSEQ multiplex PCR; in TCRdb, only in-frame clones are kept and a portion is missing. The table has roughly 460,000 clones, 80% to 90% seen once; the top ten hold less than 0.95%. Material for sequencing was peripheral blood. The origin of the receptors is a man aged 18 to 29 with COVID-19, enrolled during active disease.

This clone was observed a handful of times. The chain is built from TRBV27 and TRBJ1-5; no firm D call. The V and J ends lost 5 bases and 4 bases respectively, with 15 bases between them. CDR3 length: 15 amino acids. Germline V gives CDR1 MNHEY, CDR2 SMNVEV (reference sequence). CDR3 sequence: CASSRDTLANQPQHF. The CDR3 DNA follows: TGTGCCAGCAGTCGCGACACCCTAGCAAATCAGCCCCAGCATTTT.

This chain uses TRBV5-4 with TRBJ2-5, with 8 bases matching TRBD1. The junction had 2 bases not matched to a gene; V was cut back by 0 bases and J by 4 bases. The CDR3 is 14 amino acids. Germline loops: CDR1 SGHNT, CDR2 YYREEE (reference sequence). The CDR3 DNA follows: TGTGCCAGCAGCTTGGGACAGGGGCGAGAGACCCAGTACTTC. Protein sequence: CASSLGQGRETQYF.

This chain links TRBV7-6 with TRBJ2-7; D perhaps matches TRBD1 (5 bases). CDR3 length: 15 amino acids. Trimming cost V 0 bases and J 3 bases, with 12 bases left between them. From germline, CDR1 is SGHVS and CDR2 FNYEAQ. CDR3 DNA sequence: TGTGCCAGCAGCTTAGCAACAGGCATGGACTACGAGCAGTACTTC. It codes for CASSLATGMDYEQYF.

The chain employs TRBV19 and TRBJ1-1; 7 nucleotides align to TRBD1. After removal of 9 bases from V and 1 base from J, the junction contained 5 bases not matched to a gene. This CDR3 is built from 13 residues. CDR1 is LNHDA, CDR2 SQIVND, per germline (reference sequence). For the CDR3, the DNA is TGTGCCAGCCAAGGGACAGCGAACACTGAAGCTTTCTTT. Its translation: CASQGTANTEAFF.

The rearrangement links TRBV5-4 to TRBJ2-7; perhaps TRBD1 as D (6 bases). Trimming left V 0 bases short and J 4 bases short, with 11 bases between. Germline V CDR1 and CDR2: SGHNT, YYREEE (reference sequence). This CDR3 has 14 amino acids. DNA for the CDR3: TGTGCCAGCAGCTTGGCAGGGGAAGAGTACGAGCAGTACTTC. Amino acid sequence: CASSLAGEEYEQYF. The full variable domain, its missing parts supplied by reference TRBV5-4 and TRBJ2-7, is ETGVTQSPTHLIKTRGQQVTLRCSSQSGHNTVSWYQQALGQGPQFIFQYYREEENGRGNFPPRFSGLQFPNYSSELNVNALELDDSALYLCASSLAGEEYEQYFGPGTRLTVT.

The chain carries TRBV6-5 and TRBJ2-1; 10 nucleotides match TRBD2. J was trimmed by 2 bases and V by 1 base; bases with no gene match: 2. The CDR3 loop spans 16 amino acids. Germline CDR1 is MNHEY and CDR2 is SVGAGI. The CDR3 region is CASSYWGLAPYNEQFF. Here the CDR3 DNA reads TGTGCCAGCAGTTACTGGGGACTAGCGCCCTACAATGAGCAGTTCTTC.

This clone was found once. CDR3 residues: CASTHRAGELFF. CDR3 DNA: TGTGCCAGCACCCACAGGGCCGGGGAGCTGTTTTTT. The genes are TRBV6-6 and TRBJ2-2, with D possibly being TRBD1 (6 bases). This CDR3 is built from 12 residues. The germline CDR1 and CDR2 sequences are MNHNY and SVGAGI (reference sequence). V was shortened by 7 bases and J by 6 bases, with 9 bases between the two germline ends.

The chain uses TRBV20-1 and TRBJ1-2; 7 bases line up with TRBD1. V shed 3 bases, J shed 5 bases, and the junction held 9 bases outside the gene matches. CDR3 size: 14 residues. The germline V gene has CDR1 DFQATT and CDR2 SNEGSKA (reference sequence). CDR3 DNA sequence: TGCAGTGCTAGTCGGGACAGAGGGGGATATGGCTACACCTTC. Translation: CSASRDRGGYGYTF.

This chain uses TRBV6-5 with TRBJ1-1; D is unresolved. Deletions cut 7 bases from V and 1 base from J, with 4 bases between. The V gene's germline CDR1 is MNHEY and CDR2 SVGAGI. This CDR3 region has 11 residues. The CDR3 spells CASTSNTEAFF. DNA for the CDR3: TGTGCCAGCACCTCGAACACTGAAGCTTTCTTT.

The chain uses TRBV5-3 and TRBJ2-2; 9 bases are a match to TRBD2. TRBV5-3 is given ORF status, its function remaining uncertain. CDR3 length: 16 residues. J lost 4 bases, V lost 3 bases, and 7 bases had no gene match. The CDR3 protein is CARSSSGREGTGELFF. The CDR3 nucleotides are TGTGCCAGAAGCTCCTCGGGGCGGGAGGGCACCGGGGAGCTGTTTTTT.

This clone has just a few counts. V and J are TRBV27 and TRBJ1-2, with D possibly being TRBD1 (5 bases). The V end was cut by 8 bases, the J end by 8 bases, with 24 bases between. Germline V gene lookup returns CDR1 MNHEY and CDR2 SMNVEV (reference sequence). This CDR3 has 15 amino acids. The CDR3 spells CASSLGGMTYEGYTF. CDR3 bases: TGTGCCAGCTCCCTGGGGGGGATGACTTACGAAGGCTACACCTTC.

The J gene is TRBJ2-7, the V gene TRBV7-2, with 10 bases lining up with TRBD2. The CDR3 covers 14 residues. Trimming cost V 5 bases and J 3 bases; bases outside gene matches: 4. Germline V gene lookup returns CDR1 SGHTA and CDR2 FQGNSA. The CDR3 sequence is CASSIQRGGYEQYF. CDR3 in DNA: TGTGCCAGCAGCATTCAGCGGGGGGGCTACGAGCAGTACTTC.

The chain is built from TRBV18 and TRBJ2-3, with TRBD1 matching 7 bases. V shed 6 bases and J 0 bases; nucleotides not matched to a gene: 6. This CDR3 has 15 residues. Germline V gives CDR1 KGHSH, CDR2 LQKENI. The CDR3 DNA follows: TGTGCCAGCTCGCCGACAGGGTCTAGCACAGATACGCAGTATTTT. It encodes CASSPTGSSTDTQYF.

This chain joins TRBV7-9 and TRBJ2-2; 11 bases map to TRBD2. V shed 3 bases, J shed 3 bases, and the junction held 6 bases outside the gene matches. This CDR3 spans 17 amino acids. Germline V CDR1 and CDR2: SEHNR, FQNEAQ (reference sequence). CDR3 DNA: TGTGCCAGCAGCTTCCCTAGCGGGGGGTCGGACACCGGGGAGCTGTTTTTT. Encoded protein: CASSFPSGGSDTGELFF. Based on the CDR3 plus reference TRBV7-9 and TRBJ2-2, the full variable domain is DTGVSQNPRHKITKRGQNVTFRCDPISEHNRLYWYRQTLGQGPEFLTYFQNEAQLEKSRLLSDRFSAERPKGSFSTLEIQRTEQGDSAMYLCASSFPSGGSDTGELFFGEGSRLTVL.